The 24 T cell receptor beta chains reported below all come from one sample, sequenced in a study of blood T cell repertoires in COVID-19. This table comes from immunoSEQ multiplex PCR, and its TCRdb copy is limited to in-frame clones, with some not included. In the table there are over 85,000 clones, less than 85% of which are singletons. What was sequenced was peripheral blood. These TCRs come from an elderly man with acute or convalescent COVID-19.

Of note for this clone: Other DNA sequences from this sample encode an identical CDR3 as well. The V gene is TRBV28, the J gene TRBJ1-5; tentative D call: TRBD1 (5 bases). Trimming stripped 2 bases from V and 4 bases from J, with 6 bases between. CDR3 length equals 13 residues. CDR1 and CDR2 from the germline V gene are MDHEN and SYDVKM. DNA for the CDR3: TGTGCCAGCAGTTTACAGGGTAATCAGCCCCAGCATTTT. Translated: CASSLQGNQPQHF.

The chain is built from TRBV4-3 and TRBJ2-7; D is uncertain. This CDR3 comprises 15 residues. V lost 0 bases and J 6 bases, leaving 15 bases between the germline ends. Germline loops: CDR1 LGHNA, CDR2 YSLEER. The DNA for the CDR3 is TGCGCCAGCAGCCAAGATTCGGCCCGACTTTCCGAGCAGTACTTC. Translation gives CASSQDSARLSEQYF.

The table lists this clone with a few counts. The V call is TRBV7-9, the J call TRBJ1-3; the match to TRBD1 covers 9 bases. Trimming at V came to 5 bases and at J to 4 bases, leaving 15 bases not matched to a gene. The CDR3 length is 18 residues. The germline V gene encodes CDR1 SEHNR and CDR2 FQNEAQ (reference sequence). For the CDR3, the DNA is TGTGCCAGCAGCACACCTCGAGGGACAGGGACGGAAGGAAACACCATATATTTT. Translation: CASSTPRGTGTEGNTIYF.

The rearrangement joins TRBV11-1 to TRBJ2-7; no clear D. V lost 2 bases and J lost 4, with 15 bases in between. The CDR3 extends over 15 amino acids. Germline V gene data show CDR1 as SGHAT and CDR2 as FQDESV (reference sequence). This CDR3 is CASSLQFAGTYEQYF. The CDR3 coding sequence is TGTGCCAGCAGCTTACAATTTGCAGGAACTTACGAGCAGTACTTC.

This clone was seen a handful of times. The rearrangement joins TRBV5-6 to TRBJ1-3; D unclear. Germline V gives CDR1 SGHDT, CDR2 YYEEEE. Trimming took 1 base from V and 3 from J, leaving 11 bases between them. This CDR3 is built from 15 residues. The CDR3 nucleotides read TGTGCCAGCAGCTTGAGTGGTTTCGGTGGAAACACCATATATTTT. Translation gives CASSLSGFGGNTIYF.

The chain employs TRBV7-3 and TRBJ2-1; 10 bases fit TRBD2. The V gene end was trimmed by 5 bases and the J gene end by 6 bases; junction bases not matched to a gene: 7. The CDR3 loop spans 15 amino acids. CDR1 and CDR2 from the germline V gene are SGHTA and FQGTGA. The CDR3 nucleotides read TGTGCCAGCAGCGATACGGGACTAGCGATCAATGAGCAGTTCTTC. Encoded protein: CASSDTGLAINEQFF.

This sequence joins TRBV28 and TRBJ2-7; TRBD1 is a possible D gene (6 bases). The CDR3 extends over 13 amino acids. With 9 bases removed from V and 6 bases from J, the gap between germline ends came to 18 bases. Per the germline V gene, CDR1 is MDHEN and CDR2 is SYDVKM. In DNA, the CDR3 is TGTGCCAGTAACAGGGTGGGGAGTCGCGAGCAGTACTTC. It codes for CASNRVGSREQYF.

The rearrangement links TRBV9 to TRBJ2-3; D perhaps matches TRBD1 (5 bases). Per the germline V gene, CDR1 is SGDLS and CDR2 is YYNGEE. The CDR3 sequence is 13 residues long. Trimming cost V 4 bases and J 3 bases, with 9 bases left between them. The DNA of the CDR3 is TGTGCCAGCAGCTTCAGACAGACAGATACGCAGTATTTT. It codes for CASSFRQTDTQYF.

In its sample, this clone was seen once. The CDR3: CASSLSGTGSGSFVHEQFF. The CDR3 nucleotides read TGTGCCAGCAGCTTAAGTGGGACTGGTAGCGGGAGTTTCGTTCATGAGCAGTTCTTC. The chain carries TRBV7-3 and TRBJ2-1, with TRBD2 matching 9 bases. There are 19 residues in the CDR3. Germline V gene sequence: CDR1 SGHTA, CDR2 FQGTGA. V was pared by 1 base and J by 8 bases, with 18 bases of the junction left unmatched.

The rearrangement uses TRBV11-3 and TRBJ2-2, with TRBD1 as a possible D gene (6 bases). CDR3 length: 15 residues. In germline, CDR1 is SGHNT, CDR2 YENEEA. V gave up 5 bases and J gave up 1 base, with 11 bases separating them. The CDR3 spells CASSTGTRNTGELFF. CDR3 DNA sequence: TGTGCCAGCAGCACCGGGACACGGAACACCGGGGAGCTGTTTTTT.

The CDR3: CASSIAGTEAFF. The CDR3 nucleotides read TGTGCCAGTAGTATAGCGGGTACTGAAGCTTTCTTT. The gene calls are TRBV19 and TRBJ1-1; the D is unclear. The CDR3 loop spans 12 amino acids. V lost 1 base and J 5 bases, leaving 5 bases between the germline ends. Germline CDR1 LNHDA, CDR2 SQIVND (reference sequence).

The chain combines TRBV19 with TRBJ2-1; 7 positions match TRBD1. The CDR3 is made up of 15 amino acids. V lost 6 bases to trimming and J lost 4 bases; unmatched junction nucleotides: 9. The germline V gene encodes CDR1 LNHDA and CDR2 SQIVND (reference sequence). The CDR3 DNA follows: TGTGCCAGTAGCCTTGCGACAGGGACATACAATGAGCAGTTCTTC. Translating gives CASSLATGTYNEQFF.

This clone was observed a single time. The chain links TRBV19 to TRBJ1-1; 7 nucleotides match TRBD1. The CDR3 sequence is 14 residues long. Germline trimming cut 5 bases from V and 5 bases from J; bases unmatched to any gene: 8. Germline CDR1 and CDR2: LNHDA and SQIVND (reference sequence). The CDR3 nucleotides are TGTGCCAGTAGTGTAACAGGGGTAGAAACTGAAGCTTTCTTT. Its protein product is CASSVTGVETEAFF. Using reference TRBV19 and TRBJ1-1 for the parts outside the CDR3, the full variable domain is DGGITQSPKYLFRKEGQNVTLSCEQNLNHDAMYWYRQDPGQGLRLIYYSQIVNDFQKGDIAEGYSVSREKKESFPLTVTSAQKNPTAFYLCASSVTGVETEAFFGQGTRLTVV.

This chain uses TRBV3-1 (or the pseudogene TRBV3-2) with TRBJ2-1; D is possibly TRBD2 (6 bases). This CDR3 region has 15 residues. Germline V gene sequence: CDR1 LGHDT, CDR2 YNNKEL (reference sequence). The V and J ends lost 4 bases and 7 bases respectively, with 17 bases between them. CDR3 DNA: TGTGCCAGCAGCCCCAGGGCGGGCCGGGGGAATGAGCAGTTCTTC. Translation gives CASSPRAGRGNEQFF.

The rearrangement joins TRBV7-2 to TRBJ2-3, with TRBD1 identical over 9 bases. V lost 1 base and J lost 7; bases outside the gene matches: 6. The length of the CDR3 is 15 residues. Germline lookup yields CDR1 SGHTA and CDR2 FQGNSA. CDR3 DNA sequence: TGTGCCAGCAGCTTAGGGGGACAGGGAGTAAATACGCAGTATTTT. Its protein is CASSLGGQGVNTQYF.

V and J are TRBV28 and TRBJ1-5; perhaps TRBD1 as D (6 bases). The CDR3 runs to 16 residues. Looked up from germline, CDR1 is MDHEN and CDR2 is SYDVKM. Trimming took off 6 bases at V and 0 bases at J, with 15 bases between the two ends. CDR3 amino acids: CASRDTGWDSNQPQHF. The CDR3 DNA is TGTGCCAGCAGGGATACAGGGTGGGATAGCAATCAGCCCCAGCATTTT.

The genes are TRBV5-8 and TRBJ1-1; D is ambiguous. V lost 2 bases and J 7 bases, leaving 15 bases between the germline ends. This CDR3 region has 14 residues. Germline CDR1 is SGHTS and CDR2 is YDEGEE. For the CDR3, the DNA is TGTGCCAGCAGCTTACTAGGGCCAGGAAGTGAAGCTTTCTTT. As protein: CASSLLGPGSEAFF.

As concerns this clone: Distinct nucleotide sequences in the sample also encode this CDR3. The chain has TRBV6-5 and TRBJ1-1; D is perhaps TRBD1 (6 bases). CDR1 and CDR2 (germline): MNHEY, SVGAGI. V was trimmed by 6 bases and J by 0 bases, leaving 11 bases between them. The CDR3 spans 14 residues. The DNA for the CDR3 is TGTGCCAGCAGCTACGGACAGATGAACACTGAAGCTTTCTTT. Its translation: CASSYGQMNTEAFF.

The chain is built from TRBV6-6 and TRBJ1-4; TRBD1 is a possible D gene (6 bases). The germline V and J ends were trimmed by 0 bases and 7 bases, with 6 bases remaining between them. The CDR3 loop spans 13 amino acids. Germline CDR1 MNHNY, CDR2 SVGAGI (reference sequence). This CDR3 is CASSYSGGEKLFF. DNA for the CDR3: TGTGCCAGCAGTTACTCAGGGGGTGAAAAACTGTTTTTT.

This chain connects TRBV30 to TRBJ2-1, with 8 bases that match TRBD2. The germline V gene has CDR1 GTSNPN and CDR2 SVGIG (reference sequence). V gave up 8 bases and J gave up 3 bases; unmatched junction bases: 6. This CDR3 comprises 13 residues. The CDR3 loop reads CAHSGTSYNEQFF. CDR3 sequence (DNA): TGTGCCCACTCCGGGACTAGCTACAATGAGCAGTTCTTC.

This clone was counted only a few times. The chain combines TRBV10-1 with TRBJ1-5, with unresolved D. Germline-derived CDR1 and CDR2 are WNHNN and SYGVQD (reference sequence). Trimming removed 3 bases at V and 6 bases at J, with 6 bases between. This CDR3 contains 12 residues. CDR3 sequence: CASSDAPQPQHF. Here the CDR3 DNA reads TGCGCCAGCAGTGATGCGCCTCAGCCCCAGCATTTT.

J is TRBJ1-4 and V is TRBV28; TRBD1 might be the D (5 bases). The length of the CDR3 is 14 residues. V dropped 3 bases and J dropped 10 bases, with 15 bases sitting between them. In germline, CDR1 is MDHEN, CDR2 SYDVKM. CDR3 in DNA: TGTGCCAGCAGTTTGACAGCCATGGGGGGAAAACTGTTTTTT. Amino acids: CASSLTAMGGKLFF.

The chain recombines TRBV5-6 with TRBJ2-6; 7 bases are a match to TRBD2. Per the germline V gene, CDR1 is SGHDT and CDR2 is YYEEEE. Trimming removed 0 bases from V and 0 bases from J; junction bases left unmatched: 9. The CDR3 runs to 19 residues. The CDR3 region has the DNA TGTGCCAGCAGCTTGGTTACAGCGGGGTGGAGCTCTGGGGCCAACGTCCTGACTTTC. Its protein product is CASSLVTAGWSSGANVLTF.

V and J are TRBV9 and TRBJ1-1; D uncertain. Germline V gene data show CDR1 as SGDLS and CDR2 as YYNGEE. Trimming removed 0 bases at V and 0 bases at J, with 9 bases between. The CDR3 has 15 residues. CDR3 sequence (DNA): TGTGCCAGCAGCGTAGGTTACTCCATGAACACTGAAGCTTTCTTT. It codes for CASSVGYSMNTEAFF. Based on the CDR3 plus reference TRBV9 and TRBJ1-1, the full variable domain is DSGVTQTPKHLITATGQRVTLRCSPRSGDLSVYWYQQSLDQGLQFLIQYYNGEERAKGNILERFSAQQFPDLHSELNLSSLELGDSALYFCASSVGYSMNTEAFFGQGTRLTVV.